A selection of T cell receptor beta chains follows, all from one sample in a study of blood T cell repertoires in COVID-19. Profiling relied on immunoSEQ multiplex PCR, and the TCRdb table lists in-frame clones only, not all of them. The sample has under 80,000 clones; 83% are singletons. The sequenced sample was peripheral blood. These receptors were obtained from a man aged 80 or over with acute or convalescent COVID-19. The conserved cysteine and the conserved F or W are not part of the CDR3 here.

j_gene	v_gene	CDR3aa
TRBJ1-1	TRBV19	ASSFRVSPYTEAF
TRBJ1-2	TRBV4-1	ASSQDRGLNGYT
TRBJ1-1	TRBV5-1	ASRIRGGTEAF
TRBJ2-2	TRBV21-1	ASSKTSGDTGELF
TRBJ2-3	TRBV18	ASSPASGATDTQY
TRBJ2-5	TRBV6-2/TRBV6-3	ASSYTSGDQETQY
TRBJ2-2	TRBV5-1	ASSFFDTGELF
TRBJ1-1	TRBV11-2	ASSTSDRGRSTEAF
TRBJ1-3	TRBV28	ASSSEGASLGNTIY
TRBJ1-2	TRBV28	ASSRGVGYT
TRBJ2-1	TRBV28	ASSSMELAGPDNEQF
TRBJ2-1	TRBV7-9	ASTQDMNSYNEQF
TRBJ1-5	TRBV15	ATSRDPGQGRQPQH
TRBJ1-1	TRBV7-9	ASSLFPGYTEAF
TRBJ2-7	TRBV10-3	AIRQTYEQY
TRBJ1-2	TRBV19	ASSRQTGTNGYT
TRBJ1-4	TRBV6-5	ASSWRQPNEKLF
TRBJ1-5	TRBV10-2	ASTPGFSNQPQH
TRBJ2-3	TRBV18	ASSPPRSTDTQY
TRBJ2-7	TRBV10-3	AISESGQPKQY
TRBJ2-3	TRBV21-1	ASSKAGPSGLAIPSTDTQY
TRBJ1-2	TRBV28	ASSTGQGRYGYT
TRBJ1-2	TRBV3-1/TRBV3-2	ASSYPQGSGYT
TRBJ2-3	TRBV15	ATSTGGTGRTDTQY
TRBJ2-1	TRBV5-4	ASMGREPYNEQF
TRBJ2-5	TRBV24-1	ATSDPNLEETQY
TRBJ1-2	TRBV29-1	SVGGRGRDFGGYGYT
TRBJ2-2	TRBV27	ASSLYTTQPGELF
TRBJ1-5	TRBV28	ASSNRQGNQPQH
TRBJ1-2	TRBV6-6	ASTSTGDYGYT
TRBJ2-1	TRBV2	ASSGDIYNEQF
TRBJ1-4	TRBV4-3	ASSQVRDFPLEGEKLF
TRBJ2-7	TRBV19	ASSPTYEQY
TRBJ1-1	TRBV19	ASSIAPDRITF
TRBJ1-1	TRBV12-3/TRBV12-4	ASSSEANTEAF
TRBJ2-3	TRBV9	ASSAIAGGPLDTQY